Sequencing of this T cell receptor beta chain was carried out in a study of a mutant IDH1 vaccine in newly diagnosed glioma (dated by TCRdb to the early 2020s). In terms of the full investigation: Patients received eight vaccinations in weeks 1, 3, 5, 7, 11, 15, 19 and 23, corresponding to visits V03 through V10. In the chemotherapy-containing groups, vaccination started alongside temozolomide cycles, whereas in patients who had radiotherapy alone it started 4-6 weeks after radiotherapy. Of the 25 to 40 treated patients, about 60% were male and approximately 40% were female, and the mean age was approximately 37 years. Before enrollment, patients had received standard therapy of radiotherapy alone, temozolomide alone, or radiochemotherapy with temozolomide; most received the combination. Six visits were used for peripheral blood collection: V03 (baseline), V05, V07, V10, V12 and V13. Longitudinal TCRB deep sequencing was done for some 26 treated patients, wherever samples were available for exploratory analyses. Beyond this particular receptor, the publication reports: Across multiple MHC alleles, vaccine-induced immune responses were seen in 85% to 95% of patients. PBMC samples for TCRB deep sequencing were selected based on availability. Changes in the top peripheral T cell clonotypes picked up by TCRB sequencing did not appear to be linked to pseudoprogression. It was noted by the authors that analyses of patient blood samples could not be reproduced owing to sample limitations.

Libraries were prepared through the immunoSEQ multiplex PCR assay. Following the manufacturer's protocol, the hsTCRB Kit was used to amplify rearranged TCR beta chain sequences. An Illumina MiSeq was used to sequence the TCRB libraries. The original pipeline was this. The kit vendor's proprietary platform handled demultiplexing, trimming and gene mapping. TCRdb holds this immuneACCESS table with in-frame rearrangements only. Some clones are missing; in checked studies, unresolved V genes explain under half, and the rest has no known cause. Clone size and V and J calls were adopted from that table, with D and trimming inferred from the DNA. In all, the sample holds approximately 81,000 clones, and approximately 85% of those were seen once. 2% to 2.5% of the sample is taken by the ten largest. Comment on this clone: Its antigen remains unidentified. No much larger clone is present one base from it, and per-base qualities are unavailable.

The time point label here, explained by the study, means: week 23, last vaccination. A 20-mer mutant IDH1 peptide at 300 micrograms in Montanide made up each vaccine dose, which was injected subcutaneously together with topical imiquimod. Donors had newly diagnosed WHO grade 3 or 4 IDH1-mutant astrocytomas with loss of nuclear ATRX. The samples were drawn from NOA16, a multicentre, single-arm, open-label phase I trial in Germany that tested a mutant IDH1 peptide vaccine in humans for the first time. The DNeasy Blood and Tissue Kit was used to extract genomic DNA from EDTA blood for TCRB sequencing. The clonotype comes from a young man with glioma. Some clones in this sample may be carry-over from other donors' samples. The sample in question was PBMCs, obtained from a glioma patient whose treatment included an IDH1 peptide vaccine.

For the CDR3, the sequence is CATRLTRTATQYF. The nucleotides read TGTGCCACCAGACTCACAAGGACAGCGACCCAGTACTTC. The chain uses TRBV6-5 and TRBJ2-5; TRBD1 is a possible D gene, resting on 6 matching bases. The CDR3 sequence holds 13 residues, the cysteine and phenylalanine included. Only the CDR3 DNA stays, 39 bases, in frame from base 1. CDR1 and CDR2 (MNHEY, SVGAGI) derive from the germline V gene. The V and J ends are trimmed by 10 bases and 7 bases, leaving 19 bases between them.